This is a list of T cell receptor beta chains from one sample in a study of response to subunit inactivated influenza vaccine. One entry per CDR3 protein results from TCRdb running MiXCR on the RT-PCR reads. Of about 780,000 distinct CDR3 sequences listed, around 18% are singletons. This sample comprised PBMCs from blood, obtained around 5 days after vaccination. The receptor source for this set is a man in his forties or fifties who received an inactivated influenza vaccine. CDR3s include the opening cysteine and the closing phenylalanine or tryptophan. A D gene is named only where the DNA matches it firmly. Only part of the rows carry a size: once, few, many, or a class if the clone is expanded.

>15|.|TRBJ2-5|few|TRBV6-1
CASNKGGRGQETQYF
TGTGCCAGCAATAAGGGCGGCAGGGGCCAAGAGACCCAGTACTTC
>14|.|TRBJ1-6|.|TRBV12-3/TRBV12-4
CASRESGVDSPLHF
TGTGCCAGCCGAGAGTCAGGGGTTGATTCACCCCTCCACTTT
>17|TRBD2|TRBJ2-1|few|TRBV6-2/TRBV6-3
CASSPAHFGTSVREQFF
TGTGCCAGCAGCCCCGCTCATTTTGGGACTAGCGTCAGGGAGCAGTTCTTC
>14|TRBD1|TRBJ1-6|.|TRBV20-1
CSAIHRDRNSPLHF
TGCAGTGCTATTCACCGGGACAGAAATTCACCCCTCCACTTT
>18|.|TRBJ2-3|few|TRBV4-2
CASSQDPLRASNTDTQYF
TGTGCCAGCAGCCAAGATCCCCTCAGGGCATCCAACACAGATACGCAGTATTTT
>14|.|TRBJ2-3|few|TRBV20-1
CSAPPGGPADTQYF
TGCAGTGCCCCCCCGGGCGGTCCGGCCGATACGCAGTATTTT
>16|TRBD1|TRBJ2-5|.|TRBV5-1
CASSQGQAIIQETQYF
TGCGCCAGCAGCCAGGGACAGGCCATAATCCAAGAGACCCAGTACTTC
>12|.|TRBJ2-7|few|TRBV15
CATSRTPGVQYF
TGTGCCACCAGCAGAACGCCGGGGGTGCAGTACTTC
>15|.|TRBJ2-5|few|TRBV14
CASSPRQEGKETQYF
TGTGCCAGCAGCCCCCGACAGGAAGGAAAAGAGACCCAGTACTTC
>14|.|TRBJ1-5|.|TRBV20-1
CSALRGGDNQPQHF
TGCAGTGCGCTGAGGGGGGGCGACAATCAGCCCCAGCATTTT
>14|TRBD2|TRBJ2-5|.|TRBV20-1
CSARSGGGSETQYF
TGCAGTGCCAGAAGCGGGGGGGGGTCAGAGACCCAGTACTTC
>15|.|TRBJ2-5|.|TRBV4-2
CASSQENRDQETQYF
TGTGCCAGCAGCCAAGAAAACAGGGACCAAGAGACCCAGTACTTC
>17|TRBD2|TRBJ2-3|many|TRBV20-1
CSARLAGGIQSPDTQYF
TGCAGTGCTAGACTAGCGGGAGGGATTCAAAGTCCAGATACGCAGTATTTT
>15|.|TRBJ2-5|.|TRBV27
CASSLSGLGTETQYF
TGTGCCAGCAGTTTATCTGGTCTAGGAACAGAGACCCAGTACTTC
>17|TRBD2|TRBJ2-1|.|TRBV19
CASSTSATSGGLGGQFF
TGTGCCAGTAGTACCTCCGCTACTAGCGGGGGGCTTGGGGGGCAGTTCTTC
>18|TRBD2|TRBJ2-4|.|TRBV4-1
CASSQGRLAGVAKNIQYF
TGCGCCAGCAGCCAGGGAAGACTAGCGGGGGTAGCCAAAAACATTCAGTACTTC
>15|TRBD2|TRBJ2-7|many|TRBV15
CATSRETGLAYEQYF
TGTGCCACCAGCAGAGAGACGGGACTAGCCTACGAGCAGTACTTC
>13|TRBD1|TRBJ2-5|few|TRBV10-3
CAISVGQDETQYF
TGTGCCATCAGCGTTGGACAGGATGAGACCCAGTACTTC
>14|TRBD2|TRBJ2-3|few|TRBV5-6
CASSFSSGGDTQYF
TGTGCCAGCAGCTTCTCTAGCGGAGGAGATACGCAGTATTTT
>14|.|TRBJ2-5|many|TRBV12-3/TRBV12-4
CASLLRGLGETQYF
TGTGCCAGCCTCCTAAGGGGCCTAGGGGAGACCCAGTACTTC
>15|.|TRBJ2-7|.|TRBV7-2
CASSLAGGGSGEQYF
TGTGCCAGCAGCTTAGCTGGGGGCGGGTCGGGCGAGCAGTACTTC
>18|.|TRBJ2-1|.|TRBV4-3
CASSQGITGPTLNNEQFF
TGCGCCAGCAGCCAAGGTATAACAGGACCGACCCTGAACAATGAGCAGTTCTTC
>16|.|TRBJ2-5|.|TRBV10-3
CAISEPRGRGGETQYF
TGTGCCATCAGTGAGCCGCGGGGCAGGGGAGGAGAGACCCAGTACTTC
>15|.|TRBJ1-1|few|TRBV12-3/TRBV12-4
CASNPGGRARTEAFF
TGTGCCAGCAACCCTGGGGGTCGAGCGAGAACTGAAGCTTTCTTT
>13|.|TRBJ1-3|.|TRBV10-3
CAISWETGNTIYF
TGTGCCATCAGTTGGGAAACTGGAAACACCATATATTTT
>17|TRBD2|TRBJ2-3|once|TRBV3-1
CASSQWTSGRLADTQYF
TGTGCCAGCAGCCAATGGACTAGCGGGAGGTTGGCAGATACGCAGTATTTT
>16|.|TRBJ2-1|.|TRBV19
CASGALHSSSYNEQFF
TGTGCCAGTGGGGCCCTGCACTCAAGCTCCTACAATGAGCAGTTCTTC
>15|TRBD1|TRBJ1-1|few|TRBV5-5
CASRSGQGDFTEAFF
TGTGCCAGCAGGTCGGGACAGGGAGATTTCACTGAAGCTTTCTTT
>17|TRBD2|TRBJ2-2|few|TRBV11-2
CASSLASGVRNTGELFF
TGTGCCAGCAGCTTGGCTAGCGGGGTCAGGAACACCGGGGAGCTGTTTTTT
>14|.|TRBJ2-2|few|TRBV20-1
CSASTQLNTGELFF
TGCAGTGCTAGCACACAGTTAAACACCGGGGAGCTGTTTTTT
>16|.|TRBJ2-1|.|TRBV6-1
CASTPPAGRAYNEQFF
TGTGCCAGCACTCCTCCCGCGGGGAGAGCCTACAATGAGCAGTTCTTC
>16|TRBD2|TRBJ2-1|many|TRBV5-6
CASSLGGLAALRAQFF
TGTGCCAGCAGCTTGGGGGGACTAGCGGCCCTAAGGGCGCAGTTCTTC
>12|.|TRBJ2-1|few|TRBV6-2/TRBV6-3
CASNKGYNEQFF
TGTGCCAGCAATAAGGGGTACAATGAGCAGTTCTTC
>14|TRBD1|TRBJ1-1|few|TRBV4-1
CASSDDRERPEAFF
TGCGCCAGCAGCGACGACAGGGAGAGGCCTGAAGCTTTCTTT
>13|TRBD2|TRBJ2-2|few|TRBV11-2
CASSPRGVGELFF
TGTGCCAGCAGCCCGCGGGGGGTAGGGGAGCTGTTTTTT
>17|.|TRBJ2-7|.|TRBV6-5
CASSYSGGGGGFYEQYF
TGTGCCAGCAGTTACTCTGGAGGGGGAGGGGGCTTTTACGAGCAGTACTTC
>16|.|TRBJ1-5|few|TRBV12-3/TRBV12-4
CASSPFGTVSNQPQHF
TGTGCCAGCAGTCCGTTTGGGACGGTGAGCAATCAGCCCCAGCATTTT
>13|.|TRBJ2-1|.|TRBV15
CATSRDRNNEQFF
TGTGCCACCAGCAGAGACAGGAACAATGAGCAGTTCTTC
>16|.|TRBJ2-2|few|TRBV11-2
CASSLAPPLVSGELFF
TGTGCCAGCAGCTTAGCTCCACCCCTCGTGTCCGGGGAGCTGTTTTTT
>14|.|TRBJ1-4|.|TRBV5-6
CASSSTWGGEKLFF
TGTGCCAGCAGCTCCACCTGGGGTGGTGAAAAACTGTTTTTT
>15|.|TRBJ1-6|.|TRBV7-9
CATPLTERNNSPLHF
TGTGCCACCCCGCTGACTGAGCGGAATAATTCACCCCTCCACTTT
>13|TRBD1|TRBJ2-5|few|TRBV5-1
CASGPGTEETQYF
TGCGCCAGCGGACCCGGGACAGAAGAGACCCAGTACTTC
>16|.|TRBJ1-2|few|TRBV12-3/TRBV12-4
CASSLASDGGMDGYTF
TGTGCCAGCAGTTTGGCTTCGGACGGAGGAATGGATGGCTACACCTTC
>16|.|TRBJ2-1|few|TRBV12-3/TRBV12-4
CASRGLTGAAYNEQFF
TGTGCCAGCAGGGGTCTGACGGGAGCGGCCTACAATGAGCAGTTCTTC
>13|TRBD2|TRBJ2-3|.|TRBV10-3
CATVAGSADTQYF
TGTGCCACCGTAGCGGGATCGGCAGATACGCAGTATTTT
>14|.|TRBJ2-7|.|TRBV19
CASSIGVSGYEQYF
TGTGCCAGTAGTATTGGGGTTAGCGGATACGAGCAGTACTTC
>14|TRBD2|TRBJ2-7|.|TRBV18
CASSKASGSYEQYF
TGTGCCAGCTCAAAAGCTAGCGGGAGCTACGAGCAGTACTTC
>13|.|TRBJ2-1|.|TRBV10-2
CASSEVWRTEQFF
TGCGCCAGCAGTGAGGTTTGGCGTACTGAGCAGTTCTTC
>20|TRBD2|TRBJ2-5|.|TRBV11-1
CASSLVPGLAGEWDQETQYF
TGTGCCAGCAGCTTAGTACCGGGACTAGCGGGAGAATGGGACCAAGAGACCCAGTACTTC
>14|.|TRBJ2-7|few|TRBV12-3/TRBV12-4
CASRARSFPYEQYF
TGTGCCAGCAGGGCCCGGTCCTTCCCCTACGAGCAGTACTTC
>15|.|TRBJ1-2|few|TRBV24-1
CATSEGGGDRSGYTF
TGTGCCACCAGTGAAGGAGGGGGAGACAGGTCGGGCTACACCTTC
>17|.|TRBJ2-1|few|TRBV27
CASSFSPGSYSYNEQFF
TGTGCCAGCAGTTTCAGTCCAGGCAGCTATTCCTACAATGAGCAGTTCTTC
>13|.|TRBJ2-5|.|TRBV20-1
CSAREWKVETQYF
TGCAGTGCTAGAGAGTGGAAGGTGGAGACCCAGTACTTC
>13|.|TRBJ2-5|few|TRBV20-1
CSARGAGWETQYF
TGCAGTGCTAGAGGGGCAGGGTGGGAGACCCAGTACTTC